Here is one TCR beta chain with its context. The sample comes from a study of T-cell reconstitution after alpha-beta-depleted transplantation in children. Researchers prepared the TCRbeta library using unique molecular identifiers, the study reports. TCRdb processed the PCR reads anew with MiXCR; each CDR3 protein has one entry. The sample lists about 640,000 distinct CDR3 sequences, roughly 15% occurring once. The clonotype was recovered from a human donor who donated a stem cell graft to a child with acute myeloid leukemia. Sample: PBMCs from the stem cell graft donor, taken from the stem cell graft.

DNA for the CDR3: TGCGCCAGCAGCCAAGATTGGGTGGACACTGAAGCTTTCTTT. Translation: CASSQDWVDTEAFF. The rearrangement uses TRBV4-3 and TRBJ1-1; D is ambiguous. Germline assignment: CDR1 LGHNA and CDR2 YSLEER. This CDR3 has 14 amino acids. Trimming stripped 0 bases from V and 3 bases from J, with 8 bases between.